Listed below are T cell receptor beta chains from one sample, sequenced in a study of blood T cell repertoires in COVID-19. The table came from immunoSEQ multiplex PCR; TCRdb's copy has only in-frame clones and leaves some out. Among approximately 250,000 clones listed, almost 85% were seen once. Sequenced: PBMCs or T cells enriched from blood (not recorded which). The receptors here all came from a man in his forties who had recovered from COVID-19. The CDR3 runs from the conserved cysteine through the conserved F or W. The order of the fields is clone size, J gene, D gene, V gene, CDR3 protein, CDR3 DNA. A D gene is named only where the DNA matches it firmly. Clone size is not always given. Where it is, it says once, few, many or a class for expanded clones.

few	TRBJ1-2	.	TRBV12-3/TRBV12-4	CASKRISNYGYTF	TGTGCCAGCAAGAGGATATCAAACTATGGCTACACCTTC
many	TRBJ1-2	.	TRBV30	CAWSAISGGYTF	TGTGCCTGGAGCGCTATATCGGGTGGCTACACCTTC
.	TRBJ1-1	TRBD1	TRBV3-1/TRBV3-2	CASSQGQGAEAFF	TGTGCCAGCAGCCAAGGGCAGGGGGCCGAAGCTTTCTTT
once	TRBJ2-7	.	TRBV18	CASSPMQGSYEQYF	TGTGCCAGCTCACCAATGCAGGGTTCCTACGAGCAGTACTTC
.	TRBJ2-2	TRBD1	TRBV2	CASRQGFQATGELFF	TGTGCCAGCAGACAGGGGTTTCAAGCGACCGGGGAGCTGTTTTTT
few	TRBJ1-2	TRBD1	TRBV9	CASSATGGGYGYTF	TGTGCCAGCAGCGCCACAGGGGGAGGTTATGGCTACACCTTC
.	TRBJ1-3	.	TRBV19	CASRTSYRDGNTIYF	TGTGCCAGTAGGACTTCCTACAGGGATGGAAACACCATATATTTT
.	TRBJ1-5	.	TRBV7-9	CASSWDIDQPQHF	TGTGCCAGCAGCTGGGACATAGATCAGCCCCAGCATTTT
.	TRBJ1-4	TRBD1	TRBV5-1	CASSPGQGGGEKLFF	TGCGCCAGCAGCCCTGGACAGGGAGGAGGAGAAAAACTGTTTTTT
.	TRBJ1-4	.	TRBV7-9	CASSPAGEKLFF	TGTGCCAGCAGCCCCGCGGGTGAAAAACTGTTTTTT
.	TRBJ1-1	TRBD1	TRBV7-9	CASSDRTGVLHTEAFF	TGTGCCAGCAGCGATCGGACAGGGGTCCTCCACACTGAAGCTTTCTTT
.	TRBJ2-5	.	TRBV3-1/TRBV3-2	CASRVTGGQNRAQYF	TGTGCCAGCAGGGTGACAGGTGGGCAGAATCGGGCCCAGTACTTC
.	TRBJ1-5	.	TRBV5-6	CASTRGTHQPQHF	TGTGCCAGTACCCGGGGGACCCATCAGCCCCAGCATTTT
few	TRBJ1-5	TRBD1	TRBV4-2	CASSQDEIGQGDQPQHF	TGTGCCAGCAGCCAAGATGAAATCGGGCAGGGGGATCAGCCCCAGCATTTT
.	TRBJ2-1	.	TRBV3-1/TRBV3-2	CASSQGQPRPYNEQFF	TGTGCCAGCAGCCAAGGACAGCCTCGACCCTACAATGAGCAGTTCTTC
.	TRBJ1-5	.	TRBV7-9	CASNYGGSNQPQHF	TGTGCCAGCAACTACGGGGGTAGCAATCAGCCCCAGCATTTT
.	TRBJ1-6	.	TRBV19	CASTPSSGSPLHF	TGTGCCAGTACCCCTTCTTCGGGTTCACCCCTCCACTTT
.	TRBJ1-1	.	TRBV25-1	CASSLVNTEAFF	TGTGCCAGCAGTCTCGTGAACACTGAAGCTTTCTTT
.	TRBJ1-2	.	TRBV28	CASSSRASYGYTF	TGTGCCAGCAGTTCCCGAGCGTCCTATGGCTACACCTTC
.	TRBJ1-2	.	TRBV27	CASSLYREGGYTF	TGTGCCAGCAGTTTATACAGGGAGGGTGGCTACACCTTC
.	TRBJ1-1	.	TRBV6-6	CASSGRGRTEAFF	TGTGCCAGCAGTGGCAGGGGTCGGACTGAAGCTTTCTTT
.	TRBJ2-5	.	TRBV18	CASSAGQQETQYF	TGTGCCAGCTCAGCAGGGCAGCAAGAGACCCAGTACTTC
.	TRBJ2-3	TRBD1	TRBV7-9	CASRTGTGGSDTQYF	TGTGCCAGCAGAACCGGGACAGGGGGCTCAGATACGCAGTATTTT
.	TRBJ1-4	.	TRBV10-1	CASSLGPHNEKLFF	TGCGCCAGCAGTTTGGGGCCTCATAATGAAAAACTGTTTTTT
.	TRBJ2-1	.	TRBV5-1	CASSVTSPSSYNEQFF	TGCGCCAGCAGCGTTACTAGCCCTTCTTCCTACAATGAGCAGTTCTTC
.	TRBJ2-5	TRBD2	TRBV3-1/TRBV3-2	CASSLWVSGGEETQYF	TGTGCCAGCAGCCTCTGGGTTAGCGGGGGGGAGGAGACCCAGTACTTC